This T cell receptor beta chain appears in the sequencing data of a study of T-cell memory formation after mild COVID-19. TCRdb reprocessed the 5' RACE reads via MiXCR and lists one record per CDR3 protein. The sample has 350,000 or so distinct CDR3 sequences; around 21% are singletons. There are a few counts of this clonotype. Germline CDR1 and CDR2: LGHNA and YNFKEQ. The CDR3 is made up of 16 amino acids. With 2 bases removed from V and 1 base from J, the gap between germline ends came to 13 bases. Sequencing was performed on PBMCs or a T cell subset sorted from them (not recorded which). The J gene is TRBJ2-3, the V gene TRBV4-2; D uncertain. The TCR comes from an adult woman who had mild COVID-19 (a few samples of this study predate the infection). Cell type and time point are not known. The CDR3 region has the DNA TGTGCCAGCAGCCAAATTCGGACCCTTGGCACAGATACGCAGTATTTT. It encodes CASSQIRTLGTDTQYF.